The following is a TCR beta chain sequence with its context. From germline, CDR1 is SNHLY and CDR2 FYNNEI. The V segment lost 4 bases and the J segment 5 bases; nucleotides outside the gene matches: 12. The CDR3 has 17 residues. 13 Jbeta primers and 60 Vbeta primers were used for the PCR. Produced via immunoSEQ multiplex PCR; TCRdb's table is partial and in-frame only. The sample totals over 100,000 clones. This sample was included in a study of cytomegalovirus exposure and HLA in healthy donors. The receptor was derived from a man aged 25-45 years in good health and CMV-seronegative. The rearrangement uses TRBV2 and TRBJ2-3; 10 bases align to TRBD2. The sequencing input was PBMCs. CDR3 nucleotide sequence: TGTGCCAGCAGTGTGAAAAGAGCGGGGGGGCTTGGAGATACGCAGTATTTT. This encodes CASSVKRAGGLGDTQYF.